Below, 27 T cell receptor beta chains from the same sample are listed, as sequenced in a study of T-cell reconstitution after alpha-beta-depleted transplantation in children. Unique molecular identifiers featured in how the TCRbeta library was prepared. Using its own MiXCR run on the PCR reads, TCRdb lists one record per CDR3 protein. The sample lists around 680,000 distinct CDR3 sequences, around 16% occurring once. The material sequenced was PBMCs from the stem cell graft donor, taken from the stem cell graft. Receptors were obtained from a human donor who donated a stem cell graft to a child with acute myeloid leukemia.

This clonotype was seen many times. V is TRBV10-3 and J is TRBJ2-2; 10 bases agree with TRBD1. J gave up 7 bases and V 6 bases, and 5 bases lay outside the gene matches. Per germline, CDR1 ENHRY and CDR2 SYGVKD. The CDR3 contains 14 residues. The CDR3 protein is CAISRQGANGELFF. The CDR3 bases are TGTGCCATCAGCAGACAGGGGGCGAACGGGGAGCTGTTTTTT.

In this sample, this clonotype turned up many times. This chain uses TRBV12-3 or TRBV12-4 with TRBJ2-1, with D perhaps TRBD2 (5 bases). CDR3 length equals 15 residues. V lost 5 bases and J 0 bases, leaving 11 bases between the germline ends. Written as DNA, the CDR3 is TGTGCCAGCAGTCTAGGACTTAGCTCCTACAATGAGCAGTTCTTC. Its translation: CASSLGLSSYNEQFF.

This clonotype came up many times. The gene calls are TRBV12-3 or TRBV12-4 and TRBJ1-5; D unclear. The CDR3 sequence is 13 residues long. Trimming stripped 3 bases from V and 3 bases from J, with 6 bases between. The CDR3 region has the DNA TGTGCCAGCAGTTTCCACGACAATCAGCCCCAGCATTTT. Its protein product is CASSFHDNQPQHF.

The table lists this clonotype with many counts. This chain uses TRBV6-5 with TRBJ2-6; D gene ambiguous. The CDR3 extends over 11 amino acids. V was trimmed by 9 bases and J by 2 bases, leaving 2 bases between them. Germline assignment: CDR1 MNHEY and CDR2 SVGAGI. The CDR3 loop reads CASAGANVLTF. The CDR3 bases are TGTGCCAGTGCTGGGGCCAACGTCCTGACTTTC.

This clonotype was counted at least ten times. The genes are TRBV20-1 and TRBJ1-5; D gene ambiguous. Germline V lookup: CDR1 DFQATT, CDR2 SNEGSKA (reference sequence). V lost 3 bases to trimming and J lost 0 bases, with 3 bases between them. The CDR3 is 12 residues long. CDR3 sequence: CSARASNQPQHF. Written as DNA, the CDR3 is TGCAGTGCTAGGGCTAGCAATCAGCCCCAGCATTTT.

On this clonotype itself: A read error is possible here, since a much larger clone lies one base away. The chain combines TRBV20-1 with TRBJ2-7, with D uncertain. CDR1 and CDR2 from the germline V gene are DFQATT and SNEGSKA (reference sequence). The CDR3 length is 14 residues. Trimming left V 1 base short and J 7 bases short, with 17 bases between. CDR3 in amino acids: CSARGQTQNGEQYV. In DNA form, the CDR3 reads TGCAGTGCTAGAGGACAAACCCAAAATGGGGAGCAGTACGTC.

This chain uses TRBV24-1 with TRBJ2-2; 8 bases are a match to TRBD1. Germline V gene data show CDR1 as KGHDR and CDR2 as SFDVKD. Germline trimming cut 1 base from V and 4 bases from J; bases unmatched to any gene: 10. There are 18 residues in the CDR3. DNA of the CDR3: TGTGCCACCAGTGATTTAAGGGGGACAGGTCAAGGCACCGGGGAGCTGTTTTTT. It specifies CATSDLRGTGQGTGELFF.

This clonotype was seen once. The chain couples TRBV6-5 to TRBJ1-1; D unclear. Germline V gene sequence: CDR1 MNHEY, CDR2 SVGAGI. Trimming pared 2 bases from V and 2 bases from J, leaving 12 bases between. CDR3 length: 15 amino acids. The CDR3 loop is CASSYQRRSNTEAFF. DNA of the CDR3: TGTGCCAGCAGTTACCAACGACGGTCTAACACTGAAGCTTTCTTT.

Notes on this clonotype: The junction departs from germline at one end; a sequencing error may be responsible. CDR3 nucleotide sequence: TGTGCCAGCAGCCCCCGAGGTAGCGGTGGTGAGCAGTCCTTC. It specifies CASSPRGSGGEQSF. The chain is built from TRBV13 and TRBJ2-1; TRBD2 might be the D (6 bases). The CDR3 runs to 14 residues. CDR1 and CDR2 (germline): PRHDT, FYEKMQ (reference sequence).

The sample holds many counts of this clonotype. V and J are TRBV20-1 and TRBJ2-7; TRBD1 matches 7 bases. The CDR3 is made up of 14 amino acids. The germline V gene has CDR1 DFQATT and CDR2 SNEGSKA (reference sequence). V lost 3 bases to trimming and J lost 4 bases; unmatched junction nucleotides: 9. CDR3 protein: CSASKTGIGYEQYF. DNA of the CDR3: TGCAGTGCTAGCAAGACAGGGATAGGGTACGAGCAGTACTTC.

The chain carries TRBV5-1 and TRBJ2-7; D is undetermined. Trimming stripped 0 bases from V and 3 bases from J, with 10 bases between. This CDR3 comprises 14 residues. The germline gives CDR1 SGHRS, CDR2 YFSETQ. The CDR3 DNA reads TGCGCCAGCAGCTTGGACAACAATTACTACGAGCAGTACTTC. Translation: CASSLDNNYYEQYF.

This clonotype appeared many times. CDR3 nucleotides: TGCAGTGCTAGAACATTTGACACGAACACTGAAGCTTTCTTT. This sequence encodes CSARTFDTNTEAFF. The V call is TRBV20-1, the J call TRBJ1-1; D call uncertain. Trimming removed 2 bases at V and 1 base at J, with 11 bases between. There are 14 residues in the CDR3. The germline gives CDR1 DFQATT, CDR2 SNEGSKA (reference sequence).

This clonotype appeared many times. The rearrangement uses TRBV20-1 and TRBJ2-5; 11 positions agree with TRBD2. J gave up 0 bases and V 6 bases, and 6 bases lay outside the gene matches. The CDR3 totals 15 residues. The germline V gene has CDR1 DFQATT and CDR2 SNEGSKA (reference sequence). Here the CDR3 DNA reads TGCAGTGCCCGCCCGACTAGCGGGGACCAAGAGACCCAGTACTTC. The encoded protein is CSARPTSGDQETQYF.

In this sample, this clonotype turned up a few times. V and J are TRBV5-1 and TRBJ1-5; perhaps TRBD1 as D (5 bases). The CDR3 length is 16 residues. From germline, CDR1 is SGHRS and CDR2 YFSETQ. V was shortened by 5 bases and J by 0 bases, with 15 bases between the two germline ends. Written as DNA, the CDR3 is TGCGCCAGCAGTCTCCGGGACTCCGATAGCAATCAGCCCCAGCATTTT. Translating gives CASSLRDSDSNQPQHF.

V and J are TRBV27 and TRBJ2-3; D is possibly TRBD2 (5 bases). The CDR3 totals 15 residues. The germline V gene has CDR1 MNHEY and CDR2 SMNVEV (reference sequence). V lost 3 bases to trimming and J lost 0 bases, with 10 bases between them. CDR3 nucleotides: TGTGCCAGCAGTTTTGGAGGATTTAGCACAGATACGCAGTATTTT. Translating gives CASSFGGFSTDTQYF.

The rearrangement uses TRBV12-5 and TRBJ2-1, with 8 bases fitting TRBD2. V lost 7 bases and J lost 4; bases outside the gene matches: 15. The CDR3 runs to 17 residues. Germline V gives CDR1 LGHNT, CDR2 FRNRAP. The CDR3 loop is CASASSGGPGFYNEQFF. CDR3 bases: TGTGCTAGTGCCTCATCGGGGGGGCCAGGATTTTACAATGAGCAGTTCTTC.

This clonotype was found many times. The V gene is TRBV7-2, the J gene TRBJ1-5; D uncertain. Germline V gives CDR1 SGHTA, CDR2 FQGNSA. The CDR3 runs to 15 residues. V was clipped by 1 base and J by 2 bases, with 9 bases between them. The CDR3 DNA reads as TGTGCCAGCAGCTTAGGGGCTCTTGGCAATCAGCCCCAGCATTTT. This sequence encodes CASSLGALGNQPQHF.

V is TRBV5-1 and J is TRBJ2-2; perhaps TRBD1 as D (6 bases). V was pared by 6 bases and J by 1 base, with 7 bases between. CDR1 SGHRS and CDR2 YFSETQ come from the germline V gene. The CDR3 extends over 13 amino acids. CDR3 amino acids: CASKQGNTGELFF. For the CDR3, the DNA is TGCGCCAGCAAACAGGGGAACACCGGGGAGCTGTTTTTT.

This clonotype was seen many times. The chain joins TRBV7-2 to TRBJ2-2; unclear D gene. This CDR3 spans 14 amino acids. V was trimmed by 4 bases and J by 3 bases, leaving 9 bases between them. Germline CDR1 SGHTA, CDR2 FQGNSA. CDR3 in DNA: TGTGCCAGCAGCTCTTCTGCATACACCGGGGAGCTGTTTTTT. Protein product: CASSSSAYTGELFF.

This clonotype was counted a few times. The chain combines TRBV27 with TRBJ1-3; D might be TRBD1 (5 bases). The CDR3 has 15 residues. V lost 5 bases, J lost 0 bases, and 11 bases lay in between. Germline assignment: CDR1 MNHEY and CDR2 SMNVEV (reference sequence). CDR3 loop: CASSIGANSGNTIYF. CDR3 nucleotides: TGTGCCAGCAGTATAGGGGCAAACTCTGGAAACACCATATATTTT.

V is TRBV19 and J is TRBJ2-1; 9 bases agree with TRBD2. CDR1 and CDR2 from the germline V gene are LNHDA and SQIVND (reference sequence). This CDR3 region has 15 residues. The V segment lost 5 bases and the J segment 2 bases; nucleotides outside the gene matches: 4. CDR3 loop: CASSLAGVTYNEQFF. Here the CDR3 DNA reads TGTGCCAGTAGTTTAGCGGGGGTAACCTACAATGAGCAGTTCTTC.

This clonotype has at least ten counts. This sequence joins TRBV5-1 and TRBJ2-2; no firm D call. This CDR3 has 12 residues. V was pared by 3 bases and J by 5 bases, with 5 bases between. CDR1 and CDR2 (germline): SGHRS, YFSETQ. CDR3 DNA sequence: TGCGCCAGCAGCTGGGTAACCGGGGAGCTGTTTTTT. Translation: CASSWVTGELFF.

This clonotype was seen a few times. The CDR3 nucleotides read TGTGCCTGGACCCCGCGACAGGGACTCTATGGCTACACCTTC. Translating it yields CAWTPRQGLYGYTF. J is TRBJ1-2 and V is TRBV30; 7 positions match TRBD1. Per the germline V gene, CDR1 is GTSNPN and CDR2 is SVGIG (reference sequence). The V segment lost 4 bases and the J segment 4 bases; nucleotides outside the gene matches: 9. The CDR3 spans 14 residues.

This clonotype was recorded a few times. This chain connects TRBV7-2 to TRBJ2-5, with 8 positions matching TRBD2. Germline CDR1 SGHTA, CDR2 FQGNSA. The CDR3 is 17 residues long. With 4 bases clipped from V and 2 bases from J, the junction kept 12 bases outside the gene matches. CDR3 sequence: CASSSPPQVAGQETQYF. CDR3 nucleotide sequence: TGTGCCAGCAGCTCCCCCCCCCAGGTAGCGGGGCAAGAGACCCAGTACTTC.

This rearrangement joins TRBV6-2 or TRBV6-3 to TRBJ1-5, with D possibly being TRBD1 (5 bases). This CDR3 is 15 amino acids long. Germline assignment: CDR1 MNHEY and CDR2 SVGEGT. The germline V and J ends were trimmed by 0 bases and 6 bases, with 12 bases remaining between them. The CDR3 loop is CASSYSAGAPQPQHF. CDR3 DNA sequence: TGTGCCAGCAGTTACTCGGCCGGGGCCCCTCAGCCCCAGCATTTT.

The chain carries TRBV29-1 and TRBJ2-1; maybe TRBD2 (7 bases). Germline values: CDR1 SQVTM, CDR2 ANQGSEA. The CDR3 totals 11 residues. CDR3 nucleotide sequence: TGCGGGGGGGCTACATTCAATGAGCAGTTCTTC. Residues: CGGATFNEQFF.

This clonotype was counted ten times or more. The chain carries TRBV13 and TRBJ2-2; no clear D. The CDR3 length is 14 residues. Germline CDR1 PRHDT, CDR2 FYEKMQ (reference sequence). V was cut by 5 bases and J by 0 bases, with 7 bases left in between. In DNA form, the CDR3 reads TGTGCCAGCAGCCCCACAGCGAACACCGGGGAGCTGTTTTTT. Translation: CASSPTANTGELFF.